The present T cell receptor (beta chain) was sequenced within a study of T cells in Graves' hyperthyroidism and ophthalmopathy. Study in general: The authors collected peripheral blood at initial diagnosis, before any treatment. Overall study findings and caveats: By a 13 V-J model, ophthalmopathy was set apart from stable hyperthyroidism.

The germline V gene has CDR1 MNHEY and CDR2 SMNVEV (reference sequence). The CDR3 is 13 residues long. The trim removed 6 bases at V and 3 bases at J, leaving 4 bases unmatched. Pregnant or lactating patients were excluded, as were those with uncontrolled infection or other autoimmune disease. TCR beta CDR3 regions were amplified from RNA transcripts. Initially, a first-round RT-PCR of the TCR CDR3 employed the HTBI primer set. TCRdb reanalysed the multiplex PCR reads using MiXCR and keeps one entry per CDR3 protein. This sample has around 700,000 distinct CDR3 sequences, with approximately 18% found just once. This clonotype was counted at least ten times. Its target is unknown.

The TCR was taken from a woman aged 45-59 years with Graves' hyperthyroidism that later progressed to Graves' ophthalmopathy. The source material was blood. This chain joins TRBV27 and TRBJ1-2, with TRBD1 matching 7 bases. CDR3 region: CASSSTGDYGYTF. The CDR3 DNA is TGTGCCAGCAGCTCTACAGGGGACTATGGCTACACCTTC.